Shown below are 31 T cell receptor beta chains from a single sample sequenced in a study of somatic mutations in cytotoxic T cells in rheumatoid arthritis. TCRdb's copy holds only in-frame clones and misses some; the assay was immunoSEQ multiplex PCR. The sample has more than 25,000 clones, roughly 80% seen once. Sequencing was done on a sample of CD8+ T cells sorted from blood. These receptors all stem from a man in his fifties in good health.

This chain joins TRBV7-6 and TRBJ2-7; weak D call: TRBD1 (5 bases). Germline-derived CDR1 and CDR2 are SGHVS and FNYEAQ. Trimming shortened V by 1 base and J by 3 bases, and 19 bases separated the two germline ends. The CDR3 spans 17 residues. CDR3 protein: CASSLGWSADQGYEQYF. For the CDR3, the DNA is TGTGCCAGCAGCTTAGGGTGGTCGGCGGACCAGGGCTACGAGCAGTACTTC.

This chain uses TRBV27 with TRBJ2-7; unclear D gene. The V gene lost 4 bases and the J gene lost 1 base, with 14 bases spanning the gap. The CDR3 extends over 15 amino acids. From germline, CDR1 is MNHEY and CDR2 SMNVEV (reference sequence). CDR3 DNA: TGTGCCAGCAGTTCTCAGGCCCTCATGTCCTACGAGCAGTACTTC. The encoded protein is CASSSQALMSYEQYF.

The chain employs TRBV25-1 and TRBJ1-2, with D possibly TRBD1 on 5 matching bases. This CDR3 contains 12 residues. Trimming pared 5 bases from V and 8 bases from J, leaving 12 bases between. Germline CDR1 is MGHDK and CDR2 is SYGVNS. As DNA, the CDR3 is TGTGCCAGCAGTCGTGTGAGGGACGGCTACACCTTC. Protein: CASSRVRDGYTF.

This clone was detected only once. The rearrangement links TRBV6-6 to TRBJ2-1; D gene uncertain. The CDR3 runs 14 residues. Trimming took off 2 bases at V and 0 bases at J, with 5 bases between the two ends. CDR1 MNHNY and CDR2 SVGAGI come from the germline V gene (reference sequence). The CDR3 nucleotides read TGTGCCAGCAGTTACGGCGGCTCCTACAATGAGCAGTTCTTC. Amino acids: CASSYGGSYNEQFF.

Written as DNA, the CDR3 is TGTGCCAGCAGCTTATTGACCAGGGTGGATGGCTACACCTTC. It encodes CASSLLTRVDGYTF. The chain employs TRBV7-9 and TRBJ1-2, with D possibly matching TRBD1 (5 bases). CDR3 length equals 14 residues. V was pared by 2 bases and J by 6 bases, with 13 bases between. Germline V gene sequence: CDR1 SEHNR, CDR2 FQNEAQ (reference sequence).

This clone was counted a single time. The chain uses TRBV4-1 and TRBJ2-3; the match to TRBD1 covers 7 bases. This CDR3 spans 16 amino acids. Germline CDR1 is MGHRA and CDR2 is YSYEKL. Losses at the gene ends were 3 bases for V and 0 bases for J; bases not matched to a gene: 6. DNA of the CDR3: TGCGCCAGCAGCCAGGATCGGGACAGCAGCACAGATACGCAGTATTTT. Protein product: CASSQDRDSSTDTQYF.

This sequence joins TRBV6-5 and TRBJ2-1; 13 bases are shared with TRBD2. The CDR3 spans 16 residues. V was pared by 2 bases and J by 9 bases, with 7 bases of the junction left unmatched. The germline V gene encodes CDR1 MNHEY and CDR2 SVGAGI. CDR3 residues: CASSYTGTSGIAEQFF. CDR3 DNA: TGTGCCAGCAGTTACACCGGGACTAGCGGGATCGCTGAGCAGTTCTTC.

The V call is TRBV2, the J call TRBJ2-7; 10 nucleotides align to TRBD1. After removal of 4 bases from V and 4 bases from J, the junction contained 16 bases not matched to a gene. The CDR3 covers 18 residues. CDR1 is SNHLY and CDR2 is FYNNEI in the germline V gene. Here the CDR3 DNA reads TGTGCCAGCAGTGGCCTCCGCGACAGGGGGCAATCATTTTACGAGCAGTACTTC. It specifies CASSGLRDRGQSFYEQYF.

This rearrangement joins TRBV11-2 to TRBJ2-2; 12 bases fit TRBD2. Germline assignment: CDR1 SGHAT and CDR2 FQNNGV. With V trimmed by 1 base and J by 6 bases, 3 bases remained unmatched. There are 16 residues in the CDR3. CDR3 residues: CASSLALAGGSGELFF. DNA for the CDR3: TGTGCCAGCAGCTTAGCTCTAGCGGGAGGGTCCGGGGAGCTGTTTTTT.

In this sample, this clone turned up once. The chain is built from TRBV9 and TRBJ1-2, with 8 positions matching TRBD1. V lost 4 bases and J lost 1; bases outside the gene matches: 21. The germline V gene has CDR1 SGDLS and CDR2 YYNGEE. The CDR3 is 20 residues long. CDR3 nucleotides: TGTGCCAGCAGCAACAACCCATCCGGGACAGGTGTTGAAGTTAACTATGGCTACACCTTC. This codes for CASSNNPSGTGVEVNYGYTF.

V gene TRBV13 combines with J gene TRBJ1-5; 7 bases align to TRBD1. Germline values: CDR1 PRHDT, CDR2 FYEKMQ (reference sequence). J was trimmed by 1 base and V by 5 bases; bases with no gene match: 2. The CDR3 sequence is 14 residues long. The CDR3 nucleotides read TGTGCCAGCAGCCAAGGGGGCAGCAATCAGCCCCAGCATTTT. Translating gives CASSQGGSNQPQHF.

This clone was counted once. V is TRBV27 and J is TRBJ2-1; tentatively, D is TRBD1 (6 bases). This CDR3 is built from 17 residues. Trimming removed 4 bases from V and 2 bases from J, with 18 bases in between. Looked up from germline, CDR1 is MNHEY and CDR2 is SMNVEV (reference sequence). The CDR3 DNA reads TGTGCCAGCAGTTACACACCCGGGACACCCACCTACAATGAGCAGTTCTTC. Its protein is CASSYTPGTPTYNEQFF.

V gene TRBV4-2 combines with J gene TRBJ1-4; D is perhaps TRBD1 (6 bases). Germline V lookup: CDR1 LGHNA, CDR2 YNFKEQ. The length of the CDR3 is 15 residues. Trimming took off 0 bases at V and 15 bases at J, with 20 bases between the two ends. DNA for the CDR3: TGTGCCAGCAGCCAAGATAAGCAGGGGACCTTGGGAATGTTTTTT. It codes for CASSQDKQGTLGMFF.

The chain has TRBV30 and TRBJ2-7; D is uncertain. V was pared by 2 bases and J by 6 bases, with 11 bases between. The germline CDR1 and CDR2 sequences are GTSNPN and SVGIG (reference sequence). This CDR3 is built from 12 residues. For the CDR3, the DNA is TGTGCCTGGAGTTCCGTTAGAAGCGAGCAGTACTTC. Amino acid sequence: CAWSSVRSEQYF.

The genes are TRBV2 and TRBJ1-4; no definite D call. V was clipped by 7 bases and J by 8 bases, with 17 bases between them. The CDR3 runs to 14 residues. From germline, CDR1 is SNHLY and CDR2 FYNNEI. CDR3 sequence: CASIRGAFGEKLFF. The CDR3, as DNA: TGTGCCAGCATTCGGGGAGCGTTTGGAGAAAAACTGTTTTTT.

This chain joins TRBV7-9 and TRBJ2-1, with 8 bases identical to TRBD2. The CDR3 sequence is 15 residues long. Germline values: CDR1 SEHNR, CDR2 FQNEAQ (reference sequence). The V gene end was trimmed by 7 bases and the J gene end by 6 bases; junction bases not matched to a gene: 11. The CDR3 nucleotides read TGTGCCAGCAAGCAAGGAGCGGGAGCCCCCAATGAGCAGTTCTTC. It specifies CASKQGAGAPNEQFF.

The chain employs TRBV5-1 and TRBJ2-7; D is ambiguous. Germline V CDR1 and CDR2: SGHRS, YFSETQ. The CDR3 has 14 amino acids. With 0 bases removed from V and 1 base from J, the gap between germline ends came to 8 bases. CDR3 sequence reads: CASSLGVGSYEQYF. CDR3 in DNA: TGCGCCAGCAGCTTGGGGGTAGGTTCCTACGAGCAGTACTTC.

The chain combines TRBV7-2 with TRBJ2-7; no clear D gene. The CDR3 has 10 residues. Trimming shortened V by 3 bases and J by 10 bases, and 7 bases separated the two germline ends. Looked up from germline, CDR1 is SGHTA and CDR2 is FQGNSA. CDR3 nucleotides: TGTGCCAGCAGCTTTTCGCCCCAGTACTTC. Translation: CASSFSPQYF.

The chain combines TRBV5-1 with TRBJ2-1; D gene ambiguous. Trimming shortened V by 4 bases and J by 9 bases, and 17 bases separated the two germline ends. The CDR3 sequence is 14 residues long. The germline gives CDR1 SGHRS, CDR2 YFSETQ. As DNA, the CDR3 is TGCGCCAGCAGCGAAAGGACCCGCGCGAGTGAGCAGTTCTTC. It codes for CASSERTRASEQFF.

The chain has TRBV21-1 and TRBJ1-5; the table gives TRBD1 as D, unverified against the DNA. TRBV21-1 is noted as a pseudogene. There are 16 residues in the CDR3. The CDR3 protein is CASSKLPTTGNQPQHF. The CDR3, as DNA: TGTGCCAGCAGCAAACTACCGACGACAGGCAATCAGCCCCAGCATTTT.

This chain joins TRBV7-9 and TRBJ2-1; 7 positions match TRBD2. The CDR3 runs 16 residues. The germline CDR1 and CDR2 sequences are SEHNR and FQNEAQ (reference sequence). V lost 1 base and J lost 0; bases outside the gene matches: 3. CDR3: CASSLGGGPSYNEQFF. In DNA form, the CDR3 reads TGTGCCAGCAGCTTAGGGGGAGGGCCCTCCTACAATGAGCAGTTCTTC.

The chain couples TRBV11-3 to TRBJ2-7; the D gene is possibly TRBD1 (7 bases). The germline V and J ends were trimmed by 3 bases and 2 bases, with 14 bases remaining between them. The CDR3 length is 15 residues. Germline-derived CDR1 and CDR2 are SGHNT and YENEEA. The CDR3 coding sequence is TGTGCCAGCAGCTTTCAGGCGGGGACAGCCTACGAGCAGTACTTC. This translates into CASSFQAGTAYEQYF.

The V gene is TRBV6-5, the J gene TRBJ2-5; the D gene is possibly TRBD2 (6 bases). Between the trimmed V and J ends, which lost 0 bases and 4 bases, there was a span of 12 bases. Germline V gene data show CDR1 as MNHEY and CDR2 as SVGAGI. The CDR3 is 15 residues long. CDR3 sequence (DNA): TGTGCCAGCAGTTACTCAGGGACTCCCTCAGAGACCCAGTACTTC. It yields the protein CASSYSGTPSETQYF.

This clone was observed once. The chain recombines TRBV23-1 with TRBJ2-7, with D hard to call. TRBV23-1 qualifies as an ORF whose function is uncertain. There are 13 residues in the CDR3. The germline V and J ends were trimmed by 8 bases and 6 bases, with 17 bases remaining between them. DNA of the CDR3: TGCGCCAGCCTTTGGTGCAGAGTGCTCGAGCAGTACTTC. Translating gives CASLWCRVLEQYF.

V gene TRBV27 combines with J gene TRBJ2-7; 8 bases align to TRBD2. This CDR3 is 16 amino acids long. V dropped 3 bases and J dropped 4; count of bases not matched to a gene: 11. Germline V gene sequence: CDR1 MNHEY, CDR2 SMNVEV (reference sequence). In DNA, the CDR3 is TGTGCCAGCAGTTTGTCTCTCAGCGGGAGAGCTTACGAGCAGTACTTC. Protein product: CASSLSLSGRAYEQYF.

The chain uses TRBV27 and TRBJ2-1; 11 nucleotides match TRBD2. CDR1 and CDR2 from the germline V gene are MNHEY and SMNVEV (reference sequence). The V segment lost 4 bases and the J segment 5 bases; nucleotides outside the gene matches: 7. The CDR3 consists of 16 residues. CDR3 sequence (DNA): TGTGCCAGCAGTTCGCGCTTAGCGGGAGGGCACAATGAGCAGTTCTTC. Residues: CASSSRLAGGHNEQFF.

The gene calls are TRBV4-1 and TRBJ2-3; no firm D call. V lost 1 base to trimming and J lost 2 bases, with 10 bases between them. The CDR3 contains 15 residues. Germline V gene sequence: CDR1 MGHRA, CDR2 YSYEKL. The CDR3 is CASSQVVSPTDTQYF. CDR3 nucleotide sequence: TGCGCCAGCAGCCAAGTGGTTAGCCCCACAGATACGCAGTATTTT.

J is TRBJ2-1 and V is TRBV29-1, with a possible D match to TRBD2 (6 bases). The germline V gene has CDR1 SQVTM and CDR2 ANQGSEA. The CDR3 has 10 residues. This CDR3 reads CSGRSGEQFF. The CDR3 bases are TGCAGTGGGAGGTCAGGTGAGCAGTTCTTC.

The chain carries TRBV27 and TRBJ1-2, with 9 bases fitting TRBD1. V lost 5 bases to trimming and J lost 6 bases; unmatched junction nucleotides: 13. Germline CDR1 reads MNHEY; CDR2 reads SMNVEV (reference sequence). The CDR3 totals 16 residues. The CDR3 protein is CASSTGQGRKEDGYTF. The CDR3 nucleotides are TGTGCCAGCAGTACCGGACAGGGGAGAAAAGAGGATGGCTACACCTTC.

V usage is TRBV7-9 and J usage is TRBJ2-7; no definite D call. Germline CDR1 is SEHNR and CDR2 is FQNEAQ (reference sequence). Deletions cut 0 bases from V and 6 bases from J, with 6 bases between. This CDR3 spans 12 amino acids. In DNA form, the CDR3 reads TGTGCCAGCAGCTTAGCGGTGGGCGAGCAGTACTTC. Its translation is CASSLAVGEQYF.

The CDR3 region is CASSLRTDEAFF. The CDR3 DNA reads TGTGCCAGCAGCTTAAGGACAGACGAAGCTTTCTTT. V usage is TRBV7-9 and J usage is TRBJ1-1; TRBD1 might be the D (6 bases). CDR1 is SEHNR and CDR2 is FQNEAQ in the germline V gene (reference sequence). V lost 2 bases and J lost 8, with 9 bases in between. The CDR3 contains 12 residues.